The subject of this entry is one TCR beta chain. Its antigen remains unknown. This specimen comes from a study of cytomegalovirus exposure and HLA in healthy donors. Study results and limitations: Some TCR beta chains (approximately 180 of them) were listed as cytomegalovirus-associated. Using the classifier, cytomegalovirus status was reportedly diagnosed with high specificity and sensitivity. For most TCR sequences rarity was the rule, although some public TCRs occurred in many donors. First-cohort TCR clusters were later found to tend to co-occur in the 120 or so validation repertoires.

Here immunoSEQ multiplex PCR was the method, and the copy in TCRdb shows in-frame clones only, minus some. The sample lists under 100,000 clones, around 96% occurring once. The receptor was derived from a woman aged 18-29 years in good health and CMV-seronegative. Input material: PBMCs.

The CDR3 sequence: CASSTPTYGYTF. The DNA for the CDR3 is TGTGCCAGCAGTACCCCTACCTATGGCTACACCTTC. The chain employs TRBV6-6 and TRBJ1-2; D remains unclear. The V gene's germline CDR1 is MNHNY and CDR2 SVGAGI (reference sequence). This CDR3 is built from 12 residues. The germline V and J ends were trimmed by 5 bases and 4 bases, with 8 bases remaining between them.